This T cell receptor beta chain was sequenced in a study of blood T cell repertoires in COVID-19. In the authors' methods: The authors estimated nucleated cell counts from reference gene primer amplification. The data were produced by immunoSEQ multiplex PCR, yet TCRdb's version contains in-frame clones alone and is incomplete. That table gives V, J and clone size, and the DNA gave D and trimming. This sample has about 47,000 clones, with roughly 84% found just once. The germline V gene has CDR1 LNHDA and CDR2 SQIVND (reference sequence). CDR3 length: 15 amino acids. V shed 5 bases and J shed 5 bases, with 18 bases lying between them.

Sequences were obtained from peripheral blood. The gene calls are TRBV19 and TRBJ1-1; D is uncertain. This receptor was taken from a man aged 50 to 60 with acute or convalescent COVID-19. Here the CDR3 DNA reads TGTGCCAGTAGTCCTTGGGTCCTCGAGGAGACTGAAGCTTTCTTT. This sequence encodes CASSPWVLEETEAFF.